The clone carrying this T cell receptor (beta chain) has a count of ten or more. Its antigen is not known. The CDR3 covers 13 residues. Germline CDR1 MNHNS, CDR2 SASEGT. V was pared by 2 bases and J by 9 bases, with 11 bases between. Assay: immunoSEQ multiplex PCR; the TCRdb copy retains only in-frame clones and omits some. The record shows about 24,000 clones for this sample, with no singletons present. This record belongs to a study of T cells after posttransplantation cyclophosphamide. Study outcomes and limitations: Blood and skin or GI T cell repertoires showed limited TRB overlap.

The TCR sequence derives from a woman aged 60-75 years in good health, CMV-negative, and a related stem cell transplant donor. The chain combines TRBV6-1 with TRBJ2-1; tentative D call: TRBD1 (5 bases). The source material was PBMCs. CDR3 in amino acids: CASSELVRGEQFF. For the CDR3, the DNA is TGTGCCAGCAGTGAACTAGTAAGGGGTGAGCAGTTCTTC.